This TCR beta chain was found in a study of blood T cells in healthy people across ages (dated by TCRdb to 2015 to 2017). With respect to the entire study: In model experiments, roughly one uniquely barcoded TCR beta cDNA molecule per two T cells was captured by template switching. Using deep sequencing normalized with unique cDNA molecular identifiers, the study measured how TCR beta repertoire diversity changes with age. Four age groups were formed from the donors: young (average approximately 15 years), middle-aged (approximately 39), aged (roughly 56) and long-lived (about 80). To avoid experimental bias, donors of different ages were randomly spread across the sequencing lanes. Two additional independent replicas of 1 million unique cDNA reads from the same blood draw were analyzed for two donors (one aged 18 to 30 and one aged 80 or older). Points the paper makes about the study in general: Estimates of total diversity based on one million sequenced T cells were considered lower bounds and underestimates. Donor CMV infection status was unknown, potentially confounding age-related changes in expanded clonotypes. Since profiling was done on bulk unsorted PBMCs, naive and antigen-experienced compartments could not be conclusively compared. Compared with the aged group, more naive CD4+ T cells, fewer expanded clones and increased TCR diversity were shown by the long-lived group, suggesting age selection. As age increased, observed TCR beta diversity per million T cells dropped in a roughly linear way, and a significant reduction was already evident by age roughly 36. Observed TCR beta diversity correlated strongly with the percentage of naive T cells measured by flow cytometry.

As regards this clonotype: Its antigen is currently not known. Per-base qualities were not stored, and no clone one base away is much larger.

The CDR3 spans 15 residues, from the cysteine through the phenylalanine. Only the CDR3 part of the read is kept: 45 bases, read in frame from the first base. CDR1 and CDR2 (MGHRA, YSYEKL) derive from the germline V gene. V is reduced by 0 bases and J by 1 base, leaving a spacing of 9 bases between them. Donors were a few dozen systemically healthy Caucasian individuals from Russia aged about 6 to 100 years. Approximately 9 milliliters of peripheral blood were collected from each donor into EDTA-treated Vacutainer tubes. Ficoll-Paque density-gradient centrifugation was used to isolate PBMCs, with at least 6.5 million per sample. Total RNA, at least 5 micrograms per sample, was extracted from PBMCs with Trizol reagent. The percentages of naive CD45RAhigh/CD27high T cells were determined by flow cytometry on a PBMC aliquot from every donor. The receptor library was made with 5' RACE. Sequencer: Illumina HiSeq 2500. A second PCR of about 7 to 12 cycles was run with a J-beta primer mix and a sample-barcoded 5' primer. A template-switch 5' adaptor carrying 12 random nucleotides introduced a unique molecular identifier onto each TCR beta cDNA molecule. Each sample yielded at least 2.5 million CDR3-containing paired-end reads. First-strand cDNA was synthesized from all RNA with the Mint cDNA synthesis kit, primed by a TRBC-specific oligonucleotide. After uracil-DNA glycosylase treatment, a first 18-cycle PCR used universal primers M1SS and BC2_uni_R on all cDNA. In the authors' own workflow: Each sample was normalized by randomly selecting 1 million high-quality reads, each carrying a distinct molecular identifier. Instead of being binned into consensus sequences, reads with shared molecular identifiers were discarded. MiTCR, with a Q25 quality threshold and the strictest error-elimination algorithm, was used for CDR3 identification, clonotype clustering and error correction. A nonparametric unseen species model using Euler transformation provided a lower-bound estimate of total TCR beta diversity. TCRdb redid the processing of the public reads, applying fastp at Q25 and MiXCR, and retained in-frame beta chains. Merged by CDR3 protein, the rows form single entries marked with the most common genes and DNA. These V and J calls are TCRdb output, not the study's own analysis. Present in this sample are about 1.1 million distinct CDR3 sequences, 35% to 40% of which were seen just once. Jointly, the top ten make up approximately 14% of the sample.

The TCR sequence derives from a man younger than 35 in good health. Sequenced input: blood. The sequence links TRBV4-1 to TRBJ1-1; the best D guess is TRBD1, with 5 bases matching. Here is the DNA: TGCGCCAGCAGCCAAGATACAGGAACGAACACTGAAGCTTTCTTT. It specifies CASSQDTGTNTEAFF.